Below are 9 T cell receptor beta chains sequenced from a single sample in a study of T cells after yellow fever vaccination. TCRdb passed the 5' RACE reads through MiXCR, listing each CDR3 protein once. The data show 250,000 to 400,000 distinct CDR3 sequences, roughly 4% seen once. Material: PBMCs, obtained 5 days after the yellow fever booster vaccination. The receptors were gathered from a man aged 18 to 29 who received the YFV17D yellow fever vaccine.

This clonotype was seen at least ten times. The chain uses TRBV12-3 or TRBV12-4 and TRBJ1-5; no reliable D call. The V end lost 7 bases, the J end lost 0 bases, and 13 bases lay between the germline ends. The CDR3 contains 15 residues. The CDR3 nucleotides are TGTGCCAGCACCGACCGCAGGTATAGCAATCAGCCCCAGCATTTT. Translated, it gives CASTDRRYSNQPQHF.

The J gene is TRBJ2-5, the V gene TRBV6-5; 15 nucleotides match TRBD2. The junction had 7 bases not matched to a gene; V was cut back by 4 bases and J by 1 base. Germline V CDR1 and CDR2: MNHEY, SVGAGI. The CDR3 loop spans 18 amino acids. The CDR3 protein is CASSFGLAGGTFQETQYF. DNA of the CDR3: TGTGCCAGCAGTTTCGGACTAGCGGGGGGGACCTTCCAAGAGACCCAGTACTTC.

This clonotype occurred a few times. The genes are TRBV5-1 and TRBJ2-3; possibly TRBD1 for D (6 bases). CDR3 size: 15 residues. Germline V gene sequence: CDR1 SGHRS, CDR2 YFSETQ. V gave up 4 bases and J gave up 0 bases, with 12 bases separating them. The CDR3 is CASSRVGTSTDTQYF. The CDR3 coding sequence is TGCGCCAGCAGCAGGGTCGGGACAAGCACAGATACGCAGTATTTT.

J is TRBJ2-3 and V is TRBV18; D unclear. The germline V and J ends were trimmed by 2 bases and 0 bases, with 9 bases remaining between them. The CDR3 totals 15 residues. CDR1 and CDR2 (germline): KGHSH, LQKENI. The CDR3 DNA follows: TGTGCCAGCTCACCAAGGCTTGCCAGCACAGATACGCAGTATTTT. Amino acid sequence: CASSPRLASTDTQYF.

J is TRBJ2-5 and V is TRBV12-3 or TRBV12-4, with a possible D match to TRBD2 (5 bases). This CDR3 is built from 14 residues. With 6 bases removed from V and 4 bases from J, the gap between germline ends came to 15 bases. CDR3 bases: TGTGCCAGCAGCCCTGAGGGTTGGGGAGAGACCCAGTACTTC. Translated: CASSPEGWGETQYF.

This clonotype was seen a handful of times. The V and J genes are TRBV24-1 and TRBJ1-4; D unresolved. V shed 2 bases and J shed 4 bases, with 13 bases lying between them. Germline V lookup: CDR1 KGHDR, CDR2 SFDVKD. The CDR3 consists of 16 residues. The chain's CDR3 is CATSDSVAGVNEKLFF. DNA for the CDR3: TGTGCCACCAGTGATTCCGTCGCGGGCGTTAATGAAAAACTGTTTTTT.

This clonotype was recorded a few times. The genes are TRBV6-5 and TRBJ1-6; no reliable D call. Germline V gene sequence: CDR1 MNHEY, CDR2 SVGAGI. There are 15 residues in the CDR3. The V end lost 6 bases, the J end lost 1 base, and 10 bases lay between the germline ends. The CDR3 here is CASRRARSYNSPLHF. The CDR3 bases are TGTGCCAGCAGACGTGCGAGATCCTATAATTCACCCCTCCACTTT.

This clonotype was seen once. Here the CDR3 reads CASSEQSAQYF. The DNA of the CDR3 is TGTGCCAGCAGCGAGCAATCGGCCCAGTACTTC. The chain has TRBV7-9 and TRBJ2-5, with D uncertain. The V and J ends lost 5 bases and 9 bases respectively, with 10 bases between them. This CDR3 has 11 residues. From germline, CDR1 is SEHNR and CDR2 FQNEAQ (reference sequence).

J is TRBJ1-6 and V is TRBV15; D gene ambiguous. Germline loops: CDR1 LNHNV, CDR2 YYDKDF (reference sequence). Trimming cost V 0 bases and J 10 bases, with 10 bases left between them. This CDR3 region has 14 residues. CDR3 bases: TGTGCCACCAGCAGAGATTACGCTAGGTCACCCCTCCACTTT. As protein: CATSRDYARSPLHF.